Below are 22 T cell receptor beta chains sequenced from a single sample in a study of chemoradiotherapy in HPV16-positive cancers. Produced via immunoSEQ multiplex PCR; TCRdb's table is partial and in-frame only. The data hold 17,000 or so clones, with 90% to 95% observed a single time. Sample: blood, taken from a patient who underwent chemoradiotherapy. The receptors were sampled from a human donor with HPV-associated anogenital cancer.

J is TRBJ1-1 and V is TRBV5-1; D gene uncertain. This CDR3 has 16 residues. Germline V gene data show CDR1 as SGHRS and CDR2 as YFSETQ. V was trimmed by 0 bases and J by 4 bases, leaving 16 bases between them. This CDR3 reads CASSLEGHVGSTEAFF. CDR3 nucleotide sequence: TGCGCCAGCAGCTTGGAGGGCCATGTGGGGAGCACTGAAGCTTTCTTT. Looking up the rest from reference TRBV5-1 and TRBJ1-1 gives the full variable domain: KAGVTQTPRYLIKTRGQQVTLSCSPISGHRSVSWYQQTPGQGLQFLFEYFSETQRNKGNFPGRFSGRQFSNSRSEMNVSTLELGDSALYLCASSLEGHVGSTEAFFGQGTRLTVV.

The gene calls are TRBV18 and TRBJ2-5; no reliable D call. V was clipped by 3 bases and J by 0 bases, with 11 bases between them. Germline CDR1 reads KGHSH; CDR2 reads LQKENI. The CDR3 consists of 15 residues. The CDR3 sequence is CASSPPELYQETQYF. As DNA, the CDR3 is TGTGCCAGCTCACCTCCAGAACTGTACCAAGAGACCCAGTACTTC.

The sample holds one count of this clone. The rearrangement links TRBV9 to TRBJ2-2; no clear D gene. V shed 0 bases and J shed 5 bases, with 5 bases lying between them. CDR3 length: 13 residues. The germline V gene encodes CDR1 SGDLS and CDR2 YYNGEE. CDR3 in amino acids: CASSVVGTGELFF. The CDR3 nucleotides read TGTGCCAGCAGCGTAGTGGGGACCGGGGAGCTGTTTTTT.

This clone appeared once. The chain carries TRBV30 and TRBJ1-5, with D perhaps TRBD1 (6 bases). The germline V gene encodes CDR1 GTSNPN and CDR2 SVGIG (reference sequence). V dropped 3 bases and J dropped 0 bases, with 9 bases sitting between them. The CDR3 spans 14 residues. This CDR3 is CAWSQGNSNQPQHF. CDR3 in DNA: TGTGCCTGGAGCCAGGGGAATAGCAATCAGCCCCAGCATTTT.

The chain employs TRBV6-1 and TRBJ2-1; possible D gene TRBD2, 5 bases. The germline V gene encodes CDR1 MNHNS and CDR2 SASEGT. The CDR3 has 14 amino acids. The V end lost 7 bases, the J end lost 0 bases, and 10 bases lay between the germline ends. This CDR3 reads CASILGSSYNEQFF. The CDR3 DNA reads TGTGCCAGCATCTTAGGGAGCTCCTACAATGAGCAGTTCTTC.

The gene calls are TRBV5-6 and TRBJ2-7; D uncertain. The CDR3 sequence is 12 residues long. CDR1 is SGHDT, CDR2 YYEEEE, per germline. With 4 bases removed from V and 6 bases from J, the gap between germline ends came to 11 bases. This chain's CDR3 is CASSVGLREQYV. The CDR3 DNA is TGTGCCAGCAGCGTAGGTTTACGCGAGCAGTACGTC.

The chain uses TRBV5-1 and TRBJ2-5; D is undetermined. V dropped 2 bases and J dropped 3 bases, with 5 bases sitting between them. The germline CDR1 and CDR2 sequences are SGHRS and YFSETQ. CDR3 length equals 12 residues. This chain's CDR3 is CASSFSEETQYF. The DNA of the CDR3 is TGCGCCAGCAGCTTTTCCGAAGAGACCCAGTACTTC.

The gene calls are TRBV6-5 and TRBJ1-2, with 10 bases identical to TRBD1. Per germline, CDR1 MNHEY and CDR2 SVGAGI. The CDR3 loop spans 14 amino acids. V gave up 5 bases and J gave up 8 bases; unmatched junction bases: 8. CDR3 bases: TGTGCCAGCAGTAAAGACAGGGGGCGAGCAGGCTACACCTTC. Translating gives CASSKDRGRAGYTF.

The rearrangement links TRBV30 to TRBJ2-7; 7 positions agree with TRBD1. CDR3 size: 13 residues. V shed 3 bases and J 6 bases; nucleotides not matched to a gene: 8. Germline V gene lookup returns CDR1 GTSNPN and CDR2 SVGIG (reference sequence). For the CDR3, the DNA is TGTGCCTGGAGGGAATACCGGGACAGCGAGCAGTACTTC. Amino acids: CAWREYRDSEQYF.

The V and J genes are TRBV29-1 and TRBJ2-5; D not resolved. CDR3 length equals 10 residues. In germline, CDR1 is SQVTM, CDR2 ANQGSEA. Trimming stripped 7 bases from V and 1 base from J, with 4 bases between. The CDR3 reads CSASQETQYF. The CDR3 region has the DNA TGCAGCGCGAGCCAAGAGACCCAGTACTTC.

The chain carries TRBV6-5 and TRBJ2-1; D remains unclear. V was shortened by 5 bases and J by 2 bases, with 10 bases between the two germline ends. Germline assignment: CDR1 MNHEY and CDR2 SVGAGI. The CDR3 extends over 14 amino acids. CDR3 region: CASSLRQTYNEQFF. The CDR3 coding sequence is TGTGCCAGCAGTCTCCGACAAACCTACAATGAGCAGTTCTTC.

This clone was counted once. This rearrangement joins TRBV11-2 to TRBJ2-5, with 10 bases lining up with TRBD2. V trimming: 4 bases; J trimming: 2 bases; junction bases outside the gene matches: 4. The CDR3 covers 15 residues. Germline loops: CDR1 SGHAT, CDR2 FQNNGV. In nucleotides, the CDR3 is TGTGCCAGCAGCTATGGACTAGCGGCTCAAGAGACCCAGTACTTC. Protein: CASSYGLAAQETQYF.

The chain combines TRBV2 with TRBJ1-1, with D hard to call. The CDR3 consists of 13 residues. The V gene lost 6 bases and the J gene lost 4 bases, with 12 bases spanning the gap. The germline gives CDR1 SNHLY, CDR2 FYNNEI. The chain's CDR3 is CASSTRQATEAFF. The CDR3 coding sequence is TGTGCCAGCAGCACCAGGCAGGCCACTGAAGCTTTCTTT.

This chain links TRBV16 with TRBJ2-1; no firm D call. The CDR3 totals 13 residues. Trimming stripped 7 bases from V and 8 bases from J, with 15 bases between. Germline V gene data show CDR1 as KGHSY and CDR2 as FQNENV. CDR3: CASTHTPGDEQFF. CDR3 sequence (DNA): TGTGCCAGCACCCATACACCGGGTGATGAGCAGTTCTTC.

This clone has a single count. The chain recombines TRBV9 with TRBJ1-5; 7 nucleotides agree with TRBD1. V trimming: 4 bases; J trimming: 3 bases; junction bases outside the gene matches: 7. The germline V gene encodes CDR1 SGDLS and CDR2 YYNGEE. The CDR3 extends over 15 amino acids. In nucleotides, the CDR3 is TGTGCCAGCAGCCCAGGGGGGGAGCCCAATCAGCCCCAGCATTTT. Its protein product is CASSPGGEPNQPQHF.

The rearrangement uses TRBV6-4 and TRBJ1-6; 7 bases fit TRBD1. This CDR3 is built from 14 residues. V lost 4 bases, J lost 13 bases, and 10 bases stayed unmatched. The germline V gene encodes CDR1 MRHNA and CDR2 SNTAGT. The CDR3 DNA follows: TGTGCCAGCAGTGGGGACAGTCCCCCCTCGCCCCTCCACTTT. Translated: CASSGDSPPSPLHF.

V gene TRBV19 combines with J gene TRBJ2-1; D perhaps matches TRBD1 (5 bases). This CDR3 contains 15 residues. Trimming removed 7 bases at V and 0 bases at J, with 13 bases between. Germline CDR1 and CDR2: LNHDA and SQIVND (reference sequence). The CDR3 loop reads CASKRSRGSYNEQFF. The CDR3 coding sequence is TGTGCCAGTAAGAGGAGTAGGGGCTCCTACAATGAGCAGTTCTTC.

DNA of the CDR3: TGTGCCAGCAGCCCGAGTGAGGGGGGGAACTATGGCTACACCTTC. This codes for CASSPSEGGNYGYTF. The rearrangement links TRBV7-9 to TRBJ1-2; possibly TRBD1 for D (6 bases). The CDR3 extends over 15 amino acids. Trimming stripped 5 bases from V and 2 bases from J, with 15 bases between. Germline V CDR1 and CDR2: SEHNR, FQNEAQ (reference sequence).

J is TRBJ2-1 and V is TRBV9; TRBD1 matches at 7 bases. The CDR3 covers 16 residues. Germline CDR1 is SGDLS and CDR2 is YYNGEE. The J segment lost 0 bases and the V segment lost 3 bases, leaving 6 bases of the junction unmatched. The chain's CDR3 is CASSGDSPSSYNEQFF. DNA of the CDR3: TGTGCCAGCAGCGGGGACAGCCCTAGCTCCTACAATGAGCAGTTCTTC.

V usage is TRBV5-1 and J usage is TRBJ2-7; TRBD2 aligns across 11 bases. Germline assignment: CDR1 SGHRS and CDR2 YFSETQ. CDR3 length equals 15 residues. The V segment lost 4 bases and the J segment 6 bases; nucleotides outside the gene matches: 9. Here the CDR3 reads CASSQTSGGIGEQYV. DNA of the CDR3: TGCGCCAGCAGCCAAACTAGCGGGGGAATTGGCGAGCAGTACGTC.

This chain connects TRBV9 to TRBJ2-5; D is ambiguous. With 3 bases removed from V and 7 bases from J, the gap between germline ends came to 16 bases. CDR1 is SGDLS and CDR2 is YYNGEE in the germline V gene. This CDR3 has 14 amino acids. The CDR3 spells CASSEWEGSGTQYF. CDR3 nucleotides: TGTGCCAGCAGCGAGTGGGAAGGGTCCGGGACCCAGTACTTC.

This clone was seen a handful of times. The gene calls are TRBV6-1 and TRBJ1-5; D unclear. V lost 1 base and J 4 bases, leaving 8 bases between the germline ends. CDR3 size: 14 residues. The germline V gene encodes CDR1 MNHNS and CDR2 SASEGT. The CDR3 sequence: CASSEVAENQPQHF. The CDR3 DNA is TGTGCCAGCAGTGAAGTGGCAGAGAATCAGCCCCAGCATTTT.